The sequence of this T cell receptor (beta chain) was determined in a study of cytomegalovirus exposure and HLA in healthy donors listed by TCRdb under 2017. The study in broad terms: In an earlier analysis of 450 to 750 of the donors, 250 to 350 Gb of sequence data and 100 million or so unique TCR beta sequences from about 179 million T cells were reported. Roughly 320 gigabases of sequencing data and around 90 million unique TCR sequences made up an early release that covered approximately 700 HLA-typed donors. The genetic ancestry cluster associated with self-reported Caucasian donors included around 76% of the roughly 380 genotyped donors. The study was designed to test whether signatures of past pathogen exposure could be identified by cataloging public T cell receptors. Using immunosequencing, the study profiled T cell repertoires from roughly 650 subjects and related those repertoires to cytomegalovirus serostatus. Besides the first cohort of 500 to 700 subjects, a separate validation cohort made up of 120 or so different subjects was used. The study combined high-throughput TCR immunosequencing, statistical association of individual TCRs with disease status, and machine learning to predict cytomegalovirus infection status. A later analysis re-analyzed previously published TCR beta repertoires from several hundred donors and added high-resolution HLA genotyping to study TCR occurrence patterns. The later analysis used no new phenotypic data to find candidate immune exposures, relying instead on TCR beta sequences and their occurrence across donors. An earlier analysis of approximately 580 of the donors used high-throughput TCR beta sequencing to judge whether each TCR beta V gene segment behaved as functional or pseudogenic. Donor age, sex, ethnicity and CMV serostatus were collected together with the repertoire data. A later genetic analysis used genome-wide SNP genotypes for about 65% of the roughly 700 donors, treating that subset as a discovery cohort. All discovery cohort repertoires had been generated using a single sequencing platform. Both class I and class II loci were covered by HLA typing, at four-digit resolution. Typing coverage differed by locus: A, B, C, DRB1 and DQB1 were typed in roughly 620-630 donors, DQA1 in 500 to 550, DPA1 in around 600, and DPB1 in just under 490. Roughly 5 DR-DQ haplotypes were treated as single units for association and clustering because of strong linkage in the cohort. On average, roughly 240,000 unique TCR beta nucleotide sequences were sequenced per donor among fewer than 500 genotyped donors of the cohort, with 15% to 20% of those sequences being non-productive.

Results and caveats for the whole study, not just this receptor: In this cohort, only TCR beta chains were sequenced, and detectable features were limited by the absence of alpha or paired-chain data. Compared with equally common non-associated chains, HLA-associated TCR beta chains in a later analysis were more clonally expanded and had lower generation probabilities. The sequencing pipeline was judged likely to have produced a cluster of highly shared sequence variants as a technical artifact. Correlated functional status among segregating V segments might reflect linkage disequilibrium, but an unknown experimental factor could not be ruled out. In a later genetic analysis, a missense DCLRE1C variant was associated with V-gene and J-gene trimming of TCR beta chains, and the association was replicated in an independent cohort. For the cohort, immune exposure information was limited to CMV serostatus. Some IMGT-functional V segments, including TRBV6-2 and TRBV6-3, could not be told apart with the 87-base-pair reads, so those segments were excluded. Assigning TCR associations to individual alleles was difficult when HLA alleles, especially DR and DQ, strongly co-occurred. Specific HLA alleles were associated with over 15,000 TCR beta sequences at a false discovery rate of 0.05 in a later analysis. In a later analysis, TCR association rates were found to vary across HLA loci, with the most associated TCRs seen for DRB1 alleles and the fewest for HLA-C alleles. The authors suggested that the approach could potentially be generalized to other disease states and immunological phenotypes. Because some donors lacked HLA typing at each locus, the association tests relied only on the typed subset. The classifier was reported to diagnose cytomegalovirus status with high specificity and sensitivity in both the original cohort and the validation cohort. In a later analysis, most CMV-associated TCR beta chains were found to appear HLA-restricted, with HLA associations seemingly driven largely by CMV exposure. A further reported finding was that TCR beta sequences accurately predicted the HLA-A and HLA-B alleles for most subjects in the first cohort. Roughly uniform sequencing depth across donors was assumed in presence/absence analyses, although this assumption may not hold. Because counts were too low, roughly 17 rarely observed V segments, including chromosome 9 orphons, were left out of the earlier analysis of 587 of the donors. In vitro tests confirmed that a few of the cytomegalovirus-associated TCR beta chains recognize cytomegalovirus antigens. A total of 150 to 200 TCR beta chains were listed by the study as associated with cytomegalovirus. In an earlier analysis of under 600 of the donors, most TCR beta V segments were observed in productive rearrangements about 90% or about 30% of the time, broadly matching IMGT annotations. While some public TCRs were present in many individuals, most TCR sequences turned up only very rarely across donors. A later genetic analysis reported fewer N-insertions in productive TCRs among donors in an Asian-associated ancestry cluster than the roughly 700-donor mean. A later analysis reported that several top co-occurrence clusters appeared linked to parvovirus B19, influenza, CMV and Epstein-Barr virus.

Including cysteine and phenylalanine, the CDR3 has 16 amino acids. CDR3 DNA is the only sequence kept; it has 48 bases, read in frame from the first base. Trimming at the junction amounts to 7 bases on V and 7 bases on J, and the germline ends lie 20 bases apart. Looking up the germline V gene yields CDR1 MDHEN and CDR2 SYDVKM. Library creation used the immunoSEQ multiplex PCR assay. For the multiplex PCR, a mixture combining 60 forward primers for TCR Vbeta segments and 13 reverse primers for TCR Jbeta segments was used. A multiplex PCR assay on genomic DNA amplified the CDR3 region of rearranged TCR beta genes. The amplified TCR beta libraries were sequenced on the Illumina HiSeq System as 87-base-pair reads. Per the authors' processing: A later analysis counted tens of millions of unique TCR beta chains across the 670 or so repertoires, and about 10 million of these chains were shared by at least two donors. Raw reads were error-corrected and collapsed into unique sequences with a nearest-neighbor algorithm that merged closely related sequences to remove PCR and sequencing errors. Alignment of CDR3 sequences to IMGT reference sequences was used to assign V, D and J gene segments. For a sequence to be retained, at least a six-nucleotide match to both a V gene segment and a J gene segment was required. A rearrangement was called productive if the CDR3 had no stop codons and remained in frame with V and J, and every other rearrangement was called non-productive. Following IMGT convention, CDR3 was defined as the stretch from the second conserved V-encoded cysteine to the conserved J-encoded phenylalanine. The earlier analysis of roughly 590 of the donors excluded any sequence lacking an unambiguous match to a single V gene segment. In an earlier analysis of around 590 of the donors, a V segment was called functional when productive rearrangements were above 56.7%, and segregating when the standard deviation between donors exceeded 5%. A statistical classification framework was built for diagnosing cytomegalovirus status from the catalog of TCR beta chain sequences. In a later analysis, V and J genes were assigned by comparing TCR nucleotide sequences against IMGT/GENE-DB human TR gene sequences. The TCRdist pipeline was used in a later analysis to assign CDR3 sequences and most-parsimonious VDJ recombination scenarios. In a later analysis, each TCR beta chain was defined by its CDR3 amino acid sequence together with its V-gene family, and reads without a unique V-gene family were excluded. A later analysis removed 592 highly shared, low-generation-probability nucleotide sequences to deal with suspected cross-contamination and a sequencing artifact. A later analysis calculated a clonal expansion index for each public chain from normalized within-repertoire ranks of inferred template counts. A later analysis computed generation probabilities with a VDJ recombination model fitted to out-of-frame rearrangements, and checked the results against IGoR. A later analysis scored TCR-TCR, TCR-HLA and TCR-CMV co-occurrence with hypergeometric tests, applying a repertoire-size bias correction to TCR pairs. False discovery rates were estimated in a later analysis by permuting HLA or CMV assignments 20 times. A later analysis grouped co-occurring TCRs with DBSCAN, adding TCRdist sequence similarity when clustering within HLA-allele-positive subsets. Repertoires with fewer than 30,000 or more than 120,000 public chains were left out of co-occurrence clustering, as were about five repertoires with anomalous nucleotide sharing. This immuneACCESS table, as held by TCRdb, lists in-frame sequences with V and J called but not all clones. Of the missing ones, under half trace to an unresolved V gene in checked studies; the others have no known cause. Clone size and V and J calls were adopted from that table, with D and trimming inferred from the DNA. The sample yields some 180,000 clones; just over 75% were counted once. The top ten constitute 3% to 4.5% of the sample.

In total, approximately 610 healthy bone marrow donors made up the cohort. Cohort members were all nominally healthy when sampled, although unrecorded immune exposures were likely present. The donor tested CMV seropositive and was one of the 289 seropositive cohort members. A peripheral blood sample was collected from each donor, and TCR beta sequencing was performed on peripheral blood mononuclear cells. Genomic DNA was extracted from the blood cell samples with the Qiagen DNeasy Blood Extraction Kit. About this clone itself: This clone's antigen is unknown. Base qualities are not recorded, but no much larger clone differs from it by a single base.

The chain links TRBV28 with TRBJ1-6; TRBD1 could be the D gene, as 6 bases match. Specimen: PBMCs. This clonotype was sampled from an older woman in good health and CMV-seropositive. The nucleotides are TGTGCCAGCAACGAACTTCCCGGGACAATGAATTCACCCCTCCACTTT. Its protein product is CASNELPGTMNSPLHF.